These 32 T cell receptor beta chains originate from one sample sequenced in a study of blood T cells in healthy people across ages. The second PCR ran roughly 6 to 11 cycles with a sample-barcoded 5' primer and J-beta primers. Using its own MiXCR run on the 5' RACE reads, TCRdb lists one record per CDR3 protein. Altogether about 680,000 distinct CDR3 sequences are present, about 52% being singletons, with the ten largest covering roughly 34%. Sequenced material: blood. The receptors were sampled from a woman aged 60-75 years in good health.

The V gene is TRBV20-1, the J gene TRBJ2-1; the D gene could be TRBD1 or TRBD2 (7 bases each). V lost 0 bases and J lost 7, with 16 bases in between. The V gene's germline CDR1 is DFQATT and CDR2 SNEGSKA (reference sequence). The length of the CDR3 is 15 residues. The CDR3 region has the DNA TGCAGTGCTAGAGATGAGGGGGAGGGACAGAATGAGCAGTTCTTC. Translation: CSARDEGEGQNEQFF.

As for this clonotype: This may stem from a read error, because a much larger clone lies one nucleotide away. The chain employs TRBV7-2 and TRBJ2-1; 11 bases align to TRBD1. Germline V lookup: CDR1 SGHTA, CDR2 FQGNSA. The CDR3 is 15 amino acids. The junction had 6 bases not matched to a gene; V was cut back by 5 bases and J by 6 bases. CDR3 in amino acids: CASSATGTGGNEQFF. CDR3 bases: TGTGCCAGCAGCGCAACCGGGACAGGGGGCAATGAGCAGTTCTTC.

In this sample, this clonotype turned up a few times. V and J are TRBV7-3 and TRBJ2-3; D possibly corresponds to TRBD1 (6 bases). Germline V gene data show CDR1 as SGHTA and CDR2 as FQGTGA. V shed 4 bases and J shed 2 bases, with 7 bases lying between them. This CDR3 region has 13 residues. In DNA form, the CDR3 reads TGTGCCAGCAGCTCAGGGGCCACAGATACGCAGTATTTT. This translates into CASSSGATDTQYF.

This chain connects TRBV9 to TRBJ2-1, with 11 nucleotides matching TRBD1. The CDR3 runs to 15 residues. CDR1 SGDLS and CDR2 YYNGEE come from the germline V gene. V trimming: 4 bases; J trimming: 9 bases; junction bases outside the gene matches: 9. CDR3 protein: CASSSADRGLGEQFF. CDR3 DNA sequence: TGTGCCAGCAGCTCCGCGGACAGGGGGCTGGGTGAGCAGTTCTTC.

In its sample, this clonotype was seen a few times. The gene calls are TRBV2 and TRBJ1-2; D not resolved. The germline V gene has CDR1 SNHLY and CDR2 FYNNEI. This CDR3 contains 10 residues. Trimming stripped 7 bases from V and 6 bases from J, with 6 bases between. The CDR3 here is CASKRDGYTF. CDR3 nucleotides: TGTGCCAGCAAAAGGGATGGCTACACCTTC.

This sequence joins TRBV7-2 and TRBJ2-1, with 8 bases matching TRBD2. J was trimmed by 5 bases and V by 3 bases; bases with no gene match: 9. There are 16 residues in the CDR3. The germline gives CDR1 SGHTA, CDR2 FQGNSA. In DNA form, the CDR3 reads TGTGCCAGCAGCTTCCGACTGGCGGGAGGAGACAATGAGCAGTTCTTC. This encodes CASSFRLAGGDNEQFF.

A note on this clonotype: Given a much more abundant clone one base away, this may be a read error. V is TRBV12-3 or TRBV12-4 and J is TRBJ2-7; possibly TRBD2 for D (5 bases). The CDR3 totals 14 residues. V lost 10 bases, J lost 0 bases, and 16 bases lay in between. This CDR3 is CANSRTDSSYEQYF. CDR3 DNA sequence: TGTGCCAACAGCCGGACTGATAGCTCCTACGAGCAGTACTTC.

The table lists this clonotype with a few counts. The V gene is TRBV20-1, the J gene TRBJ2-7; 13 bases line up with TRBD2. V shed 4 bases and J 7 bases; nucleotides not matched to a gene: 4. Germline assignment: CDR1 DFQATT and CDR2 SNEGSKA (reference sequence). The CDR3 length is 13 residues. This CDR3 is CSATGTSGNEQYF. The CDR3 coding sequence is TGCAGTGCTACCGGGACTAGCGGGAATGAGCAGTACTTC.

At least ten counts were recorded for this clonotype. This rearrangement joins TRBV5-5 to TRBJ1-2; D call uncertain. V dropped 5 bases and J dropped 0 bases, with 14 bases sitting between them. The CDR3 consists of 15 residues. The V gene's germline CDR1 is SGHKS and CDR2 YYEKEE (reference sequence). CDR3 amino acids: CASRARLESNYGYTF. As DNA, the CDR3 is TGTGCCAGCAGGGCCCGTTTGGAGTCTAACTATGGCTACACCTTC.

V gene TRBV5-1 combines with J gene TRBJ2-5; D tentatively reads TRBD1 or TRBD2 (6 bases each). This CDR3 has 13 residues. V was clipped by 3 bases and J by 3 bases, with 9 bases between them. Germline-derived CDR1 and CDR2 are SGHRS and YFSETQ. The CDR3 DNA sequence: TGCGCCAGCAGCTGGGGGGCCGAAGAGACCCAGTACTTC. Translated, it gives CASSWGAEETQYF.

The chain joins TRBV4-1 to TRBJ2-4; D perhaps matches TRBD2 (5 bases). Trimming took off 3 bases at V and 8 bases at J, with 17 bases between the two ends. The germline V gene has CDR1 MGHRA and CDR2 YSYEKL. There are 15 residues in the CDR3. CDR3 nucleotide sequence: TGCGCCAGCAGCCAGCCTTGGGAGAATAGGTACATTCAGTACTTC. Protein product: CASSQPWENRYIQYF.

This chain links TRBV6-5 with TRBJ2-7, with TRBD2 matching over 8 bases. Per germline, CDR1 MNHEY and CDR2 SVGAGI. V gave up 2 bases and J gave up 2 bases; unmatched junction bases: 5. The CDR3 totals 15 residues. The CDR3 sequence: CASSYSGSSPYEQYF. The CDR3 DNA reads TGTGCCAGCAGTTACAGCGGGAGTTCCCCCTACGAGCAGTACTTC.

The V and J genes are TRBV7-2 and TRBJ2-1; D possibly corresponds to TRBD2 (6 bases). The CDR3 has 15 residues. V shed 1 base and J shed 10 bases, with 17 bases lying between them. The V gene's germline CDR1 is SGHTA and CDR2 FQGNSA. The CDR3 DNA reads TGTGCCAGCAGCTTAGGGGCTAGCGCCTCCTACGAGCAGTTCTTC. This sequence encodes CASSLGASASYEQFF.

This clonotype was detected a few times. The gene calls are TRBV10-3 and TRBJ2-7; 11 bases match TRBD1. CDR1 is ENHRY, CDR2 SYGVKD, per germline. The CDR3 length is 15 residues. Trimming took 2 bases from V and 0 from J; bases not matched to a gene: 0. Written as DNA, the CDR3 is TGTGCCATCAGTGAGGGGACAGGGGGCTCCTACGAGCAGTACTTC. Its translation is CAISEGTGGSYEQYF.

This clonotype was detected only a few times. V is TRBV7-2 and J is TRBJ1-2; D remains ambiguous. The ends were cut back, 4 bases at V and 7 bases at J, with 16 bases in the middle. The germline V gene encodes CDR1 SGHTA and CDR2 FQGNSA. CDR3 size: 14 residues. The CDR3 loop is CASSSAGISRGYTF. The CDR3 bases are TGTGCCAGCAGCTCAGCTGGGATTAGTCGTGGCTACACCTTC. The full variable domain, rest sourced from reference TRBV7-2 and TRBJ1-2, is GAGVSQSPSNKVTEKGKDVELRCDPISGHTALYWYRQSLGQGLEFLIYFQGNSAPDKSGLPSDRFSAERTGGSVSTLTIQRTQQEDSAVYLCASSSAGISRGYTFGSGTRLTVV.

This clonotype was detected only a few times. The chain is built from TRBV5-6 and TRBJ1-2, with D uncertain. V was shortened by 7 bases and J by 0 bases, with 10 bases between the two germline ends. This CDR3 comprises 13 residues. From germline, CDR1 is SGHDT and CDR2 YYEEEE. The CDR3 protein is CASQVGTNYGYTF. In DNA, the CDR3 is TGTGCCAGCCAGGTGGGAACTAACTATGGCTACACCTTC.

V is TRBV3-1 and J is TRBJ2-7; 11 bases are a match to TRBD1. V was clipped by 3 bases and J by 6 bases; unmatched bases: 4. The CDR3 has 14 residues. Germline CDR1 is LGHDT and CDR2 is YNNKEL (reference sequence). DNA of the CDR3: TGTGCCAGCAGCCAGGGACAGGGGGAGGTCGAGCAGTACTTC. Amino acid sequence: CASSQGQGEVEQYF.

The genes are TRBV10-3 and TRBJ1-2; D is ambiguous. The CDR3 has 13 residues. The V end lost 8 bases, the J end lost 0 bases, and 10 bases lay between the germline ends. Germline lookup yields CDR1 ENHRY and CDR2 SYGVKD. The DNA of the CDR3 is TGTGCCATCTCATCTTTTCCTAACTATGGCTACACCTTC. Translating it yields CAISSFPNYGYTF.

Notes on this clonotype: This may arise from a read error, as a much more abundant clone is one base away. This chain joins TRBV20-1 and TRBJ1-2; TRBD1 might be the D (6 bases). CDR1 DFQATT and CDR2 SNEGSKA come from the germline V gene (reference sequence). This CDR3 has 16 amino acids. The germline V and J ends were trimmed by 8 bases and 1 base, with 23 bases remaining between them. For the CDR3, the DNA is TGCAGTACTATCTCTCGCAGGGGCGTGCTTAACTATGGCTACACCTTC. Amino acids: CSTISRRGVLNYGYTF.

There are a few counts of this clonotype. The V call is TRBV7-2, the J call TRBJ1-6, with unresolved D. This CDR3 region has 13 residues. Trimming cost V 0 bases and J 3 bases, with 0 bases left between them. Germline V gene data show CDR1 as SGHTA and CDR2 as FQGNSA. The CDR3 bases are TGTGCCAGCAGCTTAGCCTATAATTCACCCCTCCACTTT. Protein: CASSLAYNSPLHF.

In this sample, this clonotype turned up a few times. The chain has TRBV28 and TRBJ2-7; TRBD1 agrees at 10 bases. The J segment lost 4 bases and the V segment lost 7 bases, leaving 4 bases of the junction unmatched. The CDR3 is 13 residues long. Germline V CDR1 and CDR2: MDHEN, SYDVKM. CDR3 residues: CASIRQGAYEQYF. Written as DNA, the CDR3 is TGTGCCAGCATAAGACAGGGGGCTTACGAGCAGTACTTC.

The chain is built from TRBV15 and TRBJ2-1, with a possible D match to TRBD1 (5 bases). Trimming pared 1 base from V and 4 bases from J, leaving 11 bases between. This CDR3 contains 15 residues. CDR1 is LNHNV, CDR2 YYDKDF, per germline (reference sequence). The CDR3 nucleotides read TGTGCCACCAGCAGAGCCGCAGACAGATACAATGAGCAGTTCTTC. It is translated as CATSRAADRYNEQFF.

The rearrangement links TRBV29-1 to TRBJ2-5; D is tentatively TRBD1 or TRBD2 (5 bases each). Germline CDR1 reads SQVTM; CDR2 reads ANQGSEA. Between the trimmed V and J ends, which lost 4 bases and 5 bases, there was a span of 17 bases. The CDR3 has 14 residues. The CDR3 spells CSVGGSGTRETQYF. In DNA, the CDR3 is TGCAGCGTTGGCGGTTCCGGGACCAGGGAGACCCAGTACTTC.

This clonotype was seen only a few times. The chain is built from TRBV24-1 and TRBJ1-2; 8 bases are a match to TRBD1. The trim removed 2 bases at V and 4 bases at J, leaving 5 bases unmatched. The CDR3 sequence is 15 residues long. Germline lookup yields CDR1 KGHDR and CDR2 SFDVKD. The CDR3 here is CATSDSGTGGYGYTF. CDR3 sequence (DNA): TGTGCCACCAGTGATTCCGGGACAGGCGGCTATGGCTACACCTTC.

The chain links TRBV19 to TRBJ1-2; TRBD1 matches 9 bases. Germline lookup yields CDR1 LNHDA and CDR2 SQIVND (reference sequence). The ends lost 6 bases at V and 8 bases at J; junction bases unmatched: 13. CDR3 length equals 15 residues. As DNA, the CDR3 is TGTGCCAGTAGAGACCCAGCGGACAGGGGCTGGGGCTACACCTTC. Protein product: CASRDPADRGWGYTF.

The chain is built from TRBV7-6 and TRBJ2-7; D unresolved. The germline gives CDR1 SGHVS, CDR2 FNYEAQ. The CDR3 has 14 amino acids. V was cut by 6 bases and J by 3 bases, with 15 bases left in between. CDR3: CASSSFSGVYEQYF. In nucleotides, the CDR3 is TGTGCCAGCAGTTCCTTTTCGGGTGTCTACGAGCAGTACTTC. Together with reference TRBV7-6 and TRBJ2-7, the CDR3 gives the full variable domain: GAGVSQSPRYKVTKRGQDVALRCDPISGHVSLYWYRQALGQGPEFLTYFNYEAQQDKSGLPNDRFSAERPEGSISTLTIQRTEQRDSAMYRCASSSFSGVYEQYFGPGTRLTVT.

J is TRBJ1-2 and V is TRBV29-1; the D gene is possibly TRBD1 (5 bases). The V end was cut by 3 bases, the J end by 6 bases, with 14 bases between. The CDR3 is made up of 13 amino acids. Per germline, CDR1 SQVTM and CDR2 ANQGSEA. The CDR3 DNA follows: TGCAGCGTTGAGCCGGACACCCCCCATGGCTACACCTTC. The encoded protein is CSVEPDTPHGYTF.

This clonotype was found many times. The V and J genes are TRBV7-9 and TRBJ2-7; tentative D call: TRBD2 (6 bases). The CDR3 loop spans 14 amino acids. Trimming removed 6 bases at V and 2 bases at J, with 14 bases between. The germline gives CDR1 SEHNR, CDR2 FQNEAQ (reference sequence). The DNA for the CDR3 is TGTGCCAGCAGTCAATTAGCGGAAACCTACGAGCAGTACTTC. Its translation is CASSQLAETYEQYF.

The chain joins TRBV25-1 to TRBJ2-7; TRBD1 matches at 8 bases. Germline V gene lookup returns CDR1 MGHDK and CDR2 SYGVNS. Trimming removed 2 bases from V and 4 bases from J; junction bases left unmatched: 10. The CDR3 length is 16 residues. The CDR3 DNA sequence: TGTGCCAGCAGTGAAGGCTCGGCGGGACAGGAGTACGAGCAGTACTTC. This gives the protein CASSEGSAGQEYEQYF.

The chain couples TRBV7-9 to TRBJ1-5, with D tentatively TRBD1 (5 bases). Germline CDR1 SEHNR, CDR2 FQNEAQ (reference sequence). The CDR3 length is 14 residues. Trimming pared 5 bases from V and 6 bases from J, leaving 14 bases between. Here the CDR3 DNA reads TGTGCCAGCAGCAGGGCAGGGAAGGGTCAGCCCCAGCATTTT. Translated: CASSRAGKGQPQHF.

The chain carries TRBV9 and TRBJ2-1; 9 nucleotides align to TRBD1. Germline-derived CDR1 and CDR2 are SGDLS and YYNGEE. V shed 2 bases and J 8 bases; nucleotides not matched to a gene: 8. This CDR3 is built from 15 residues. CDR3 sequence (DNA): TGTGCCAGCAGCGTTATGGGACAGGGTAGGTATGAGCAGTTCTTC. It is translated as CASSVMGQGRYEQFF.

This clonotype was counted many times. J is TRBJ2-5 and V is TRBV4-3, with 8 bases aligning to TRBD2. Losses at the gene ends were 0 bases for V and 0 bases for J; bases not matched to a gene: 6. Germline assignment: CDR1 LGHNA and CDR2 YSLEER. The CDR3 runs to 17 residues. CDR3 nucleotides: TGCGCCAGCAGCCAAGATCTGGCTAGCGGGTACCAAGAGACCCAGTACTTC. Amino acid sequence: CASSQDLASGYQETQYF.